Sequencing of this T cell receptor (beta chain) was carried out in a study of shared clonotypes between healthy human individuals. Study results and caveats: The study generally estimated greater richness for naive than memory subsets.

Germline V gene data show CDR1 as LNHDA and CDR2 as SQIVND (reference sequence). This CDR3 has 13 amino acids. Deletions cut 3 bases from V and 0 bases from J, with 3 bases between. The sample holds a few counts of this clone. Its antigen is undetermined. The genomic DNA of each subset was split evenly across several immunoSEQ plates. The repertoire was sequenced with immunoSEQ multiplex PCR; TCRdb's copy has only in-frame clones and lacks some. The table includes 780,000 or so clones, 55% to 75% detected once. CD4+ cells yielded CD45RA+ naive and CD45RA-negative memory subsets. This chain connects TRBV19 to TRBJ1-3; the D is unclear. The TCR sequence derives from a woman aged 30 to 39 in good health. The sequenced material came from memory CD4+ T cells sorted from blood. Specified subset: CD45RA-negative fraction. The DNA of the CDR3 is TGTGCCAGTAGTATCTCCTCTGGAAACACCATATATTTT. Protein: CASSISSGNTIYF.